What follows describes a single T cell receptor beta chain. Its antigen is not known. The sample originates from a study of beta chain features in type 1 diabetes. Study-wide results and limits: A moderate, significant TCRB CDR3 shortening appeared in type 1 diabetes across four CD4+ subsets.

Expressed TCRB transcripts got sequenced, as all isolated RNA was reverse transcribed. Profiled with immunoSEQ multiplex PCR; TCRdb holds only in-frame clones, not every one. The repertoire holds approximately 50,000 clones, with roughly 39% as singletons. V was trimmed by 6 bases and J by 10 bases, leaving 15 bases between them. There are 11 residues in the CDR3. The germline V gene encodes CDR1 SQVTM and CDR2 ANQGSEA. Source material: Tregs from blood. The V and J genes are TRBV29-1 and TRBJ1-1; D is perhaps TRBD1 (6 bases). The TCR was taken from a man younger than 45 with type 1 diabetes. The CDR3 loop reads CSVIQGNRAFF. The CDR3, as DNA: TGCAGCGTAATCCAGGGGAATCGAGCTTTCTTT.